The sequence of this T cell receptor beta chain was determined in a study of T cells in Graves' hyperthyroidism and ophthalmopathy. The CDR3 regions of TCR beta were amplified from RNA transcripts. Initially, a first-round RT-PCR of the TCR CDR3 employed the HTBI primer set. TCRdb independently ran MiXCR on the multiplex PCR reads; one entry per CDR3 protein. Of 550,000 to 600,000 distinct CDR3 sequences listed, approximately 15% were seen once; the top ten hold over 6%. V was cut by 3 bases and J by 4 bases, with 20 bases left in between. The germline V gene has CDR1 SQVTM and CDR2 ANQGSEA. There are 16 residues in the CDR3. This clonotype appeared many times.

Sample: blood. J is TRBJ2-3 and V is TRBV29-1; the D call may be TRBD1 or TRBD2 (6 bases each). The clonotype comes from a woman younger than 35 with Graves' ophthalmopathy. The CDR3 sequence is CSVEFSGALVPDTQYF. In DNA, the CDR3 is TGCAGCGTTGAGTTTTCGGGGGCGTTGGTCCCAGATACGCAGTATTTT.